This TCR beta chain was profiled in a study of blood T cell repertoires in COVID-19. Study context: Both acute and convalescent COVID-19 samples were obtained from the United States, Italy and Spain.

The germline V gene encodes CDR1 SGHDN and CDR2 FVKESK. The J segment lost 10 bases and the V segment lost 0 bases, leaving 10 bases of the junction unmatched. The CDR3 is 17 amino acids. Individuals drawn from under 30 US areas were about 18 to 90 years old. Cohorts were based on clinical histories the participants reported. The assay was immunoSEQ multiplex PCR, and TCRdb's table has in-frame clones only and misses some. The repertoire includes 100,000 to 150,000 clones, about 88% of them detected once, and under 2.5% sits in the top ten. The sequence came from a woman in her 50s who had recovered from COVID-19. The chain carries TRBV14 and TRBJ1-6; 9 bases line up with TRBD1. The specimen was PBMCs or T cells enriched from blood (not recorded which). CDR3 sequence reads: CASSQDYGTGMGSPLHF. The CDR3 nucleotides are TGTGCCAGCAGCCAAGATTACGGGACAGGGATGGGGTCACCCCTCCACTTT.